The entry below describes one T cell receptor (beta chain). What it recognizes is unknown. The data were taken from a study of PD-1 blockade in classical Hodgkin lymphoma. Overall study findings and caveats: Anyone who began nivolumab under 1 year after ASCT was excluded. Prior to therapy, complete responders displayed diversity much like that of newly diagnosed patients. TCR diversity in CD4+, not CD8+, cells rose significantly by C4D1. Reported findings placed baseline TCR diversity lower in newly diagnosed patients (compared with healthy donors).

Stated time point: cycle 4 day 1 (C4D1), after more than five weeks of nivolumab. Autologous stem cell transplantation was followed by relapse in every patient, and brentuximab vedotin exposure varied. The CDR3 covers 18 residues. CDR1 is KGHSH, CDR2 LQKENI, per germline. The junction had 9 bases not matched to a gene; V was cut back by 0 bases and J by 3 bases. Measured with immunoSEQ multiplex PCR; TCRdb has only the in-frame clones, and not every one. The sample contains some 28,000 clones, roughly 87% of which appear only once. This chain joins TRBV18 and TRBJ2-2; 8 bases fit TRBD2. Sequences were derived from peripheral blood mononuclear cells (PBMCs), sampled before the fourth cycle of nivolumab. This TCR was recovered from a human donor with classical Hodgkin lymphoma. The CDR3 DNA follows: TGTGCCAGCTCACCACCTTCCCTGCTGCGGGGGGACACCGGGGAGCTGTTTTTT. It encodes CASSPPSLLRGDTGELFF.